This T cell receptor (beta chain) was sequenced for a study of blood T cells in healthy people across ages. Study-wide points: Both higher diversity and more naive CD4+ cells marked long-lived donors when set against aged donors.

With respect to this clonotype: Its antigen is unidentified.

V trimming: 3 bases; J trimming: 13 bases; junction bases outside the gene matches: 10. The CDR3 runs 14 residues. Peripheral blood was drawn, around 9.5 milliliters per donor. Total RNA was extracted at no less than 6 micrograms per sample. Alongside a J-beta primer mix, a sample-barcoded 5' primer served in a second PCR lasting about 7 to 12 cycles. TCRdb reprocessed the 5' RACE reads with MiXCR, giving one entry per CDR3 protein. This sample carries about 900,000 distinct CDR3 sequences, roughly 60% of them seen once, and the ten largest clones take 28%. The specimen was blood. This sequence joins TRBV12-3 or TRBV12-4 and TRBJ2-4; 9 positions match TRBD1. The TCR sequence derives from a young man in good health. CDR3 nucleotide sequence: TGTGCCAGCAGTTTCTACAGGGGGCGCGAAGAGCAGTACTTC. Translated: CASSFYRGREEQYF.